This paragraph covers one TCR beta chain sequence. Per the original data handling: By means of reference gene primer amplification, nucleated cell counts were estimated. The data were produced by immunoSEQ multiplex PCR, yet TCRdb's version contains in-frame clones alone and is incomplete. The V and J calls and clone size were taken over from that table, and D and trimming were inferred from the DNA. The table records 120,000 or so clones, around 85% of them present only once. Germline loops: CDR1 SQVTM, CDR2 ANQGSEA. This CDR3 has 14 residues. The trim removed 7 bases at V and 6 bases at J, leaving 12 bases unmatched. The data were taken from a study of blood T cell repertoires in COVID-19. In the study overall: Whether acute or convalescent, the COVID-19 samples came from the United States, Italy and Spain. PBMCs, B-cell-depleted T cells, or T cells were the source of the cDNA or gDNA that made up the material.

The chain is built from TRBV29-1 and TRBJ2-7, with 10 bases fitting TRBD2. Sequenced: peripheral blood. This receptor was identified in a woman aged 50 to 60 with acute or convalescent COVID-19. In DNA form, the CDR3 reads TGCAGCGCTGCCAGCCCAGCGGGGGGGAGCGAGCAGTACTTC. Its protein product is CSAASPAGGSEQYF.